Presented here are 23 T cell receptor beta chains from one specimen sequenced in a study of blood T cell repertoires in COVID-19. Sequenced by immunoSEQ multiplex PCR; TCRdb stores in-frame clones only, minus some. The data contain over 80,000 clones, around 82% of them singletons. Sequenced: peripheral blood. The receptors derive from a woman in her fifties or sixties with acute or convalescent COVID-19.

The rearrangement links TRBV23-1 to TRBJ2-7, with 10 bases identical to TRBD2. TRBV23-1 is annotated as an ORF whose role is uncertain. The CDR3 runs to 22 residues. Germline trimming cut 1 base from V and 3 bases from J; bases unmatched to any gene: 24. CDR3 DNA: TGCGCCAGCAGTCAATGCGGCAGAGGACTAGCGGCGAACTACCCGGACTTCTACGAGCAGTACTTC. Translation gives CASSQCGRGLAANYPDFYEQYF.

V gene TRBV10-3 combines with J gene TRBJ1-2, with TRBD1 as a possible D gene (5 bases). Looked up from germline, CDR1 is ENHRY and CDR2 is SYGVKD. The V end lost 4 bases, the J end lost 8 bases, and 14 bases lay between the germline ends. The CDR3 length is 13 residues. CDR3 nucleotides: TGTGCCATCAGTGTAGGAAACAGGCGGGGCTACACCTTC. It yields the protein CAISVGNRRGYTF.

The chain uses TRBV5-1 and TRBJ1-3; 8 nucleotides line up with TRBD1. Germline CDR1 is SGHRS and CDR2 is YFSETQ. The CDR3 length is 14 residues. V was clipped by 4 bases and J by 5 bases; unmatched bases: 5. CDR3 nucleotides: TGCGCCAGCAGCCCCGGACAGGGCCGAAACACCATATATTTT. As protein: CASSPGQGRNTIYF.

A single count supports this clone. V usage is TRBV11-3 and J usage is TRBJ2-7, with 10 positions matching TRBD2. The CDR3 consists of 17 residues. Looked up from germline, CDR1 is SGHNT and CDR2 is YENEEA. Trimming at V came to 5 bases and at J to 4 bases, leaving 14 bases not matched to a gene. CDR3 coding DNA: TGTGCCAGCAGCCGAGGCCGAGCGGGAGGGCTTTCTTACGAGCAGTACTTC. It is translated as CASSRGRAGGLSYEQYF.

The chain couples TRBV3-1 (or the pseudogene TRBV3-2) to TRBJ2-1; 13 bases align to TRBD2. Trimming removed 4 bases from V and 6 bases from J; junction bases left unmatched: 6. Germline CDR1 and CDR2: LGHDT and YNNKEL (reference sequence). The CDR3 is 16 amino acids. As DNA, the CDR3 is TGTGCCAGCAGCCGACCGGGACTAGCGGGAACCAATGAGCAGTTCTTC. Encoded protein: CASSRPGLAGTNEQFF.

This chain connects TRBV29-1 to TRBJ2-1; weak D call: TRBD2 (6 bases). Germline assignment: CDR1 SQVTM and CDR2 ANQGSEA. CDR3 length equals 12 residues. V lost 6 bases and J 2 bases, leaving 8 bases between the germline ends. CDR3 DNA: TGCAGCGTAGGGACTGCCTACAATGAGCAGTTCTTC. This gives the protein CSVGTAYNEQFF.

V usage is TRBV3-1 (or the pseudogene TRBV3-2) and J usage is TRBJ2-7; TRBD1 agrees at 8 bases. J was trimmed by 4 bases and V by 1 base; bases with no gene match: 9. CDR1 is LGHDT, CDR2 YNNKEL, per germline (reference sequence). CDR3 length: 16 amino acids. The chain's CDR3 is CASSQVLGQGAYEQYF. As DNA, the CDR3 is TGTGCCAGCAGCCAAGTACTTGGCCAGGGGGCGTACGAGCAGTACTTC.

Here the CDR3 DNA reads TGTGCCAGCAGCCCGGGACAAGCCTTAAGTGAAGCTTTCTTT. This codes for CASSPGQALSEAFF. The rearrangement joins TRBV7-8 to TRBJ1-1; D possibly corresponds to TRBD1 (6 bases). Germline V gene data show CDR1 as SGHVS and CDR2 as FQNEAQ. The CDR3 sequence is 14 residues long. Trimming took off 5 bases at V and 7 bases at J, with 17 bases between the two ends. The full variable domain, completed using reference TRBV7-8 and TRBJ1-1, is GAGVSQSPRYKVAKRGQDVALRCDPISGHVSLFWYQQALGQGPEFLTYFQNEAQLDKSGLPSDRFFAERPEGSVSTLKIQRTQQEDSAVYLCASSPGQALSEAFFGQGTRLTVV.

This clone was recorded once. The V call is TRBV6-5, the J call TRBJ1-5; D is possibly TRBD1 (6 bases). CDR3 size: 15 residues. V lost 6 bases to trimming and J lost 1 base, with 13 bases between them. Germline CDR1 and CDR2: MNHEY and SVGAGI. The CDR3 DNA sequence: TGTGCCAGCAGACGACAGGCGGCGAGCAATCAGCCCCAGCATTTT. Residues: CASRRQAASNQPQHF.

The gene calls are TRBV30 and TRBJ1-1; a weak D match, TRBD1 (6 bases). CDR1 and CDR2 (germline): GTSNPN, SVGIG (reference sequence). V was cut by 0 bases and J by 2 bases, with 25 bases left in between. The CDR3 spans 19 residues. The DNA of the CDR3 is TGTGCCTGGAGTGTGGACAGATCCAAAAGAGAGGTCGCCAACACTGAAGCTTTCTTT. Protein product: CAWSVDRSKREVANTEAFF.

J is TRBJ1-5 and V is TRBV5-6; D possibly corresponds to TRBD1 (6 bases). CDR3 size: 14 residues. The germline V and J ends were trimmed by 2 bases and 2 bases, with 8 bases remaining between them. Germline V gene data show CDR1 as SGHDT and CDR2 as YYEEEE. This CDR3 reads CASSFTGRNQPQHF. CDR3 nucleotide sequence: TGTGCCAGCAGCTTTACAGGGCGCAATCAGCCCCAGCATTTT.

The V gene is TRBV12-5, the J gene TRBJ2-5; tentatively, D is TRBD1 (5 bases). This CDR3 contains 16 residues. Germline V CDR1 and CDR2: LGHNT, FRNRAP. Between the trimmed V and J ends, which lost 1 base and 4 bases, there was a span of 16 bases. Written as DNA, the CDR3 is TGTGCTAGTGGTTTGGGACAGCCTTCTGAGAGAGAGACCCAGTACTTC. Its protein product is CASGLGQPSERETQYF.

Points on this clone: One junction end does not reproduce the germline sequence, and a read error may be involved. V is TRBV7-7 and J is TRBJ1-1, with a possible D match to TRBD1 (5 bases). CDR1 and CDR2 from the germline V gene are SSHAT and FNYEAQ (reference sequence). The CDR3 length is 15 residues. The DNA for the CDR3 is TGTGCTAGCAGCTCCCCATGGACATTGAACACTGAAGCTTTCTTT. Translating it yields CASSSPWTLNTEAFF.

The chain recombines TRBV5-4 with TRBJ2-7; 12 nucleotides align to TRBD2. CDR3 length equals 15 residues. Per germline, CDR1 SGHNT and CDR2 YYREEE (reference sequence). V dropped 1 base and J dropped 3; count of bases not matched to a gene: 2. The CDR3 nucleotides read TGTGCCAGCAGCTTGCCACTAGCGGGAGGCTACGAGCAGTACTTC. This codes for CASSLPLAGGYEQYF.

The rearrangement uses TRBV7-6 and TRBJ2-2; TRBD2 matches at 8 bases. The CDR3 length is 15 residues. V was pared by 5 bases and J by 5 bases, with 7 bases of the junction left unmatched. Germline V gene data show CDR1 as SGHVS and CDR2 as FNYEAQ. CDR3 DNA: TGTGCCAGCAGCCAAGCGGGAGTAAAAACCGGGGAGCTGTTTTTT. The encoded protein is CASSQAGVKTGELFF.

The V and J genes are TRBV7-2 and TRBJ2-3, with D possibly TRBD1 on 5 matching bases. The CDR3 has 16 amino acids. Looked up from germline, CDR1 is SGHTA and CDR2 is FQGNSA. V shed 2 bases and J shed 0 bases, with 12 bases lying between them. The CDR3 nucleotides are TGTGCCAGCAGCTTATTTCAGGGTTCGAGCACAGATACGCAGTATTTT. Translation: CASSLFQGSSTDTQYF.

The chain recombines TRBV2 with TRBJ1-1; tentative D call: TRBD1 (6 bases). The CDR3 is made up of 13 amino acids. Between the trimmed V and J ends, which lost 5 bases and 2 bases, there was a span of 9 bases. The germline V gene has CDR1 SNHLY and CDR2 FYNNEI. The CDR3 nucleotides read TGTGCCAGCAGTACAGGGCCTAACACTGAAGCTTTCTTT. Its translation is CASSTGPNTEAFF.

This chain links TRBV4-1 with TRBJ2-5; perhaps TRBD1 as D (6 bases). In germline, CDR1 is MGHRA, CDR2 YSYEKL. The V end lost 4 bases, the J end lost 2 bases, and 11 bases lay between the germline ends. CDR3 length equals 14 residues. The CDR3 loop reads CASSPRQEQETQYF. CDR3 DNA sequence: TGCGCCAGCAGCCCCCGACAGGAACAAGAGACCCAGTACTTC.

The count of this clone is one. Other DNA sequences in this specimen translate into the identical CDR3. The chain joins TRBV28 to TRBJ1-5; D might be TRBD1 (6 bases). V shed 2 bases and J shed 7 bases, with 12 bases lying between them. CDR1 MDHEN and CDR2 SYDVKM come from the germline V gene. The CDR3 covers 14 residues. Here the CDR3 reads CASSLGGAGQPQHF. The DNA of the CDR3 is TGTGCCAGCAGTTTAGGGGGGGCCGGGCAGCCCCAGCATTTT.

The V gene is TRBV6-1, the J gene TRBJ2-5; 7 bases match TRBD2. Trimming took 2 bases from V and 5 from J; bases not matched to a gene: 11. CDR3 size: 16 residues. Germline V gives CDR1 MNHNS, CDR2 SASEGT. Here the CDR3 reads CASSEPPGGSGETQYF. The CDR3 DNA reads TGTGCCAGCAGTGAACCCCCGGGGGGTAGCGGTGAGACCCAGTACTTC.

V usage is TRBV30 and J usage is TRBJ1-4; no definite D call. V was shortened by 2 bases and J by 8 bases, with 6 bases between the two germline ends. The germline V gene encodes CDR1 GTSNPN and CDR2 SVGIG (reference sequence). This CDR3 has 11 amino acids. CDR3: CAWSPREKLFF. The DNA for the CDR3 is TGTGCCTGGAGTCCCCGGGAAAAACTGTTTTTT.

This rearrangement joins TRBV6-2 or TRBV6-3 to TRBJ1-1; a weak D match, TRBD1 (5 bases). V was shortened by 5 bases and J by 0 bases, with 22 bases between the two germline ends. This CDR3 has 18 amino acids. Germline V lookup: CDR1 MNHEY, CDR2 SVGEGT. CDR3 residues: CASSPLEGRNGMNTEAFF. CDR3 nucleotides: TGTGCCAGCAGTCCCCTTGAGGGGAGGAACGGCATGAACACTGAAGCTTTCTTT.

The sample holds one count of this clone. V is TRBV27 and J is TRBJ1-5; D ambiguous. CDR3 length equals 15 residues. Trimming shortened V by 5 bases and J by 6 bases, and 17 bases separated the two germline ends. Germline V CDR1 and CDR2: MNHEY, SMNVEV (reference sequence). The CDR3 region is CASSPPREFGQPQHF. As DNA, the CDR3 is TGTGCCAGCAGTCCCCCCCGAGAGTTCGGTCAGCCCCAGCATTTT.